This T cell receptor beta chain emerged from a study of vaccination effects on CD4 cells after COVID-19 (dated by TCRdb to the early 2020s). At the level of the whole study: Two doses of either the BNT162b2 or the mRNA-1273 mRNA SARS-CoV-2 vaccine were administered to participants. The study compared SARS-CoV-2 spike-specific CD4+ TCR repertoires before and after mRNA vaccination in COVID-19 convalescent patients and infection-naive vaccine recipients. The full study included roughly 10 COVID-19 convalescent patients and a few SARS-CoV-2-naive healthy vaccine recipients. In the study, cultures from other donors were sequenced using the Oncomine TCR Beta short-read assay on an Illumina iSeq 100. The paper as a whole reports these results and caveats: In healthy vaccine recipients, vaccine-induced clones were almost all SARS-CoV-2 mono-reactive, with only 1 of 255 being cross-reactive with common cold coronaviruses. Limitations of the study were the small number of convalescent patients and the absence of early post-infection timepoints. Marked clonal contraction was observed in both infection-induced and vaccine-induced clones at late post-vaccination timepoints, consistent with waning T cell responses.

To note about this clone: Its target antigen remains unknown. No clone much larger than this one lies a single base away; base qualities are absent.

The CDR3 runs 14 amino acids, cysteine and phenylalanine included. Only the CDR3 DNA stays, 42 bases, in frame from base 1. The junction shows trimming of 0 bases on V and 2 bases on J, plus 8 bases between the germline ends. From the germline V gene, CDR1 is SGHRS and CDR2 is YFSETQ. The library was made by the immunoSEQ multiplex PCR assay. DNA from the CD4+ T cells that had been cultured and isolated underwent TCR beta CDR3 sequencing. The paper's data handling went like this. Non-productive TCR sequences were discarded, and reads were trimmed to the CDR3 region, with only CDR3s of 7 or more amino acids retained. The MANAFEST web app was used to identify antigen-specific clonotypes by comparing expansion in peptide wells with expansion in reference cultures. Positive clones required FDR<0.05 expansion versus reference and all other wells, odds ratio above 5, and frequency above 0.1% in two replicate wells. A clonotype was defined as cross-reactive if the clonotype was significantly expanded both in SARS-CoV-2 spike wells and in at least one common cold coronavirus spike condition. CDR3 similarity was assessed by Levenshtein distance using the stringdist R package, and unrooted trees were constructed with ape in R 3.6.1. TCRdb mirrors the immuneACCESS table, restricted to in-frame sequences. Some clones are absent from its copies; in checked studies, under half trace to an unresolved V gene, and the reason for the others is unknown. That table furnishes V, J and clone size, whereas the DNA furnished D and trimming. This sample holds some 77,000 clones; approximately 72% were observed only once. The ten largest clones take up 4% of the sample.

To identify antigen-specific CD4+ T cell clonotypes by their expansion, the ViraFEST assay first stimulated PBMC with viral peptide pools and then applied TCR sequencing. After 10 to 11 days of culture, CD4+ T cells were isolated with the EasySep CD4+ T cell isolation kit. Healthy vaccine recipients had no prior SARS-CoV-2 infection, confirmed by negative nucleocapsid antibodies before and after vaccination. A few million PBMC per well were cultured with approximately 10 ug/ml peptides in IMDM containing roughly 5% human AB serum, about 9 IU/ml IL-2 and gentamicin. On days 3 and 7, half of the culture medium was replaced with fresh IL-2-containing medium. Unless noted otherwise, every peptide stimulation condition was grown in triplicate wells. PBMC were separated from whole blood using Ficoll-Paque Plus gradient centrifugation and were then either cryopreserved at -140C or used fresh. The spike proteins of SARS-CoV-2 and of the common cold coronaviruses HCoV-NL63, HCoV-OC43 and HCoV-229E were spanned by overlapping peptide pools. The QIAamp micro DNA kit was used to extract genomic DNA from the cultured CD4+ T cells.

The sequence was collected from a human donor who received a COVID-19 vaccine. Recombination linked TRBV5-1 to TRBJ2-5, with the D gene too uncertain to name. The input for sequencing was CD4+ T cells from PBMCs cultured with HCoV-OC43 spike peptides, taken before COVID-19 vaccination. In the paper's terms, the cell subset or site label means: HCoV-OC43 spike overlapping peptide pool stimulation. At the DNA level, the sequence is TGCGCCAGCAGCTTGGCTGGTCGGCAAGAGACCCAGTACTTC. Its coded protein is CASSLAGRQETQYF. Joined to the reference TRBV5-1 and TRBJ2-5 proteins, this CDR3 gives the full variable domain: KAGVTQTPRYLIKTRGQQVTLSCSPISGHRSVSWYQQTPGQGLQFLFEYFSETQRNKGNFPGRFSGRQFSNSRSEMNVSTLELGDSALYLCASSLAGRQETQYFGPGTRLLVL.